In its sample, the clone carrying this TCR beta chain was seen once. Germline loops: CDR1 MNHNS, CDR2 SASEGT. The CDR3 is 15 residues long. Trimming left V 1 base short and J 9 bases short, with 16 bases between. How the authors handled the data: Estimates of nucleated cell counts were drawn from the amplification of reference gene primers. The assay was immunoSEQ multiplex PCR, and TCRdb's table has in-frame clones only and misses some. Clone size and the V and J calls come from that table; the DNA yielded D and trimming. The table has some 180,000 clones, approximately 85% seen once. The data were obtained in a study of blood T cell repertoires in COVID-19. Across the study: Collection of acute and convalescent COVID-19 samples took place in the United States, Italy and Spain. Sources were T cells, B-cell-depleted T cells, or PBMCs; the material itself was cDNA or gDNA.

The TCR comes from a woman aged 55-69 years with acute or convalescent COVID-19. The specimen was peripheral blood. The chain combines TRBV6-1 with TRBJ2-1; possibly TRBD2 for D (5 bases). DNA of the CDR3: TGTGCCAGCAGTGAAGGGACTTCACTGCCGGGTGAGCAGTTCTTC. This encodes CASSEGTSLPGEQFF.